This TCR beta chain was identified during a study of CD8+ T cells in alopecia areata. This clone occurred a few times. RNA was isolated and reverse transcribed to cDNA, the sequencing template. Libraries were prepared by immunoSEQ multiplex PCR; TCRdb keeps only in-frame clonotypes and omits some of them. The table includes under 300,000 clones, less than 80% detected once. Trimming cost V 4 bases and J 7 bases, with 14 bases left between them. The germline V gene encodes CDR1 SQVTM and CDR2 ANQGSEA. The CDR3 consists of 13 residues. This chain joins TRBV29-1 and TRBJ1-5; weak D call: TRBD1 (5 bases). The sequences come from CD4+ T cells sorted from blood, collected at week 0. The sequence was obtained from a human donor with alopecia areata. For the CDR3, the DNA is TGCAGCGTTGGCCCCTCGGGGGGACAGCCCCAGCATTTT. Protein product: CSVGPSGGQPQHF.